These 7 T cell receptor beta chains were all obtained from the same sample, sequenced in a study of monozygotic twins with inflammatory bowel disease. TCRdb reprocessed the 5' RACE reads; each CDR3 protein has one entry and no DNA is given. Found here are more than 300,000 distinct CDR3 sequences; the top ten clones hold 2.5% to 3%. The material sequenced was blood. Every receptor here comes from a human donor with ulcerative colitis or Crohn's disease, or a healthy co-twin of an affected twin (not recorded which).

This rearrangement joins TRBV20-1 to TRBJ1-5; TCRdb selects TRBD1, and the lack of DNA leaves this call unchecked. This CDR3 comprises 16 residues. Germline lookup yields CDR1 DFQATT and CDR2 SNEGSKA (reference sequence). CDR3 region: CSARDWGQGGKQPQHF.

This CDR3 reads CASSPQTGPILYEQYF. The V call is TRBV9, the J call TRBJ2-7; lacking DNA, the TRBD1 call made by TCRdb goes unchecked. CDR3 length equals 16 residues. Germline CDR1 SGDLS, CDR2 YYNGEE.

This rearrangement joins TRBV12-3 or TRBV12-4 to TRBJ2-7; TCRdb outputs TRBD2, but without DNA this stays unchecked. The CDR3 covers 15 residues. The chain's CDR3 is CASTRGSWDVYEQYF.

This chain connects TRBV5-4 to TRBJ2-2; the D gene TCRdb calls, TRBD2, cannot be checked with no DNA. Germline loops: CDR1 SGHNT, CDR2 YYREEE (reference sequence). This CDR3 is 16 amino acids long. The CDR3 is CASSSYLAGDTGELFF.

CDR3 amino acids: CASSQTVTMDGYTF. The gene calls are TRBV16 and TRBJ1-2. The CDR3 contains 14 residues. Germline assignment: CDR1 KGHSY and CDR2 FQNENV.

The chain recombines TRBV5-1 with TRBJ2-7; TCRdb's D call of TRBD1 is untestable without DNA. The length of the CDR3 is 14 residues. Looked up from germline, CDR1 is SGHRS and CDR2 is YFSETQ. CDR3 sequence reads: CASSSDRAVIEQYF. Complete variable domain (other parts from reference TRBV5-1 and TRBJ2-7): KAGVTQTPRYLIKTRGQQVTLSCSPISGHRSVSWYQQTPGQGLQFLFEYFSETQRNKGNFPGRFSGRQFSNSRSEMNVSTLELGDSALYLCASSSDRAVIEQYFGPGTRLTVT.

CDR3 in amino acids: CASSQDPKTQYF. The chain joins TRBV4-1 to TRBJ2-5. The CDR3 is 12 residues long. The germline V gene encodes CDR1 MGHRA and CDR2 YSYEKL.